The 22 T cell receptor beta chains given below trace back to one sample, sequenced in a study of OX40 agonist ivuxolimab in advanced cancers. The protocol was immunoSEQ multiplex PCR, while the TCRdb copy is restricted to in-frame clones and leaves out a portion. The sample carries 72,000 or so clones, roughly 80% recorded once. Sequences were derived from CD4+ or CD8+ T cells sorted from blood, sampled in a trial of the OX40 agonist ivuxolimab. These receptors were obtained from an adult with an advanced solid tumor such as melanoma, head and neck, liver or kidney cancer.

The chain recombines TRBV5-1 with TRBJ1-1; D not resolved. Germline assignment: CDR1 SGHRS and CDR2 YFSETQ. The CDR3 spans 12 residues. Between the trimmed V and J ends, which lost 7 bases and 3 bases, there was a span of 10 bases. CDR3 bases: TGCGCCAGCCGACGGGCGGACACTGAAGCTTTCTTT. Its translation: CASRRADTEAFF.

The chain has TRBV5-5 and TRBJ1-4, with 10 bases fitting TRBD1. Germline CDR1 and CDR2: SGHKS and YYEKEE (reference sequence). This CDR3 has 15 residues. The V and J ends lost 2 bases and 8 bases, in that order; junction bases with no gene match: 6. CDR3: CASSFRWTGGEKLFF. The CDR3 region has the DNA TGTGCCAGCAGCTTTAGGTGGACAGGGGGGGAAAAACTGTTTTTT.

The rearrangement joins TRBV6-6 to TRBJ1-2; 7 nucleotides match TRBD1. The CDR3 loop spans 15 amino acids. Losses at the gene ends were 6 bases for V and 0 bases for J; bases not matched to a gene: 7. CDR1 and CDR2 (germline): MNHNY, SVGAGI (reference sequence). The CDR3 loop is CASSPTGDANYGYTF. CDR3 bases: TGTGCCAGCAGCCCAACAGGGGACGCTAACTATGGCTACACCTTC.

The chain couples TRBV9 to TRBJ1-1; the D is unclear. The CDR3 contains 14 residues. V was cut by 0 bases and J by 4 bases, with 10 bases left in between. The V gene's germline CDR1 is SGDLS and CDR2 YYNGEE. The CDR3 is CASSVVGMGTEAFF. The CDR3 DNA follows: TGTGCCAGCAGCGTAGTAGGGATGGGCACTGAAGCTTTCTTT.

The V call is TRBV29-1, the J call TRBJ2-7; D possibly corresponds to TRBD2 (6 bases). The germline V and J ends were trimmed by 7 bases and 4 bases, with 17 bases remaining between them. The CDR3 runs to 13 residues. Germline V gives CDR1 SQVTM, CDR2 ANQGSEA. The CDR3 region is CSAGGAGGYEQYF. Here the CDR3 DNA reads TGCAGCGCCGGGGGAGCGGGCGGTTACGAGCAGTACTTC.

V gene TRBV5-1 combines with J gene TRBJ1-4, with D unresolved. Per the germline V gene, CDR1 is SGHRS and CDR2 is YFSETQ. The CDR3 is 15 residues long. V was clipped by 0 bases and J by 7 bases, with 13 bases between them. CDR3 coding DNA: TGCGCCAGCAGCTTGGCAGGCTTCGGGTCTGAAAAACTGTTTTTT. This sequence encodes CASSLAGFGSEKLFF.

The CDR3 region is CASSRQSRGTEAFF. DNA for the CDR3: TGTGCCAGCAGTAGACAGTCACGGGGCACTGAAGCTTTCTTT. The genes are TRBV6-5 and TRBJ1-1, with D tentatively TRBD1 (5 bases). Per germline, CDR1 MNHEY and CDR2 SVGAGI. CDR3 length equals 14 residues. V was cut by 5 bases and J by 4 bases, with 14 bases left in between.

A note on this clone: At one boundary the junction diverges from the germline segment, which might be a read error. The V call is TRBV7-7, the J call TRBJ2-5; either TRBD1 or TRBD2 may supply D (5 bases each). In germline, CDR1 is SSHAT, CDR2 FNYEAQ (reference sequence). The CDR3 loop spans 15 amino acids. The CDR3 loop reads CASSLGMGVRETQYF. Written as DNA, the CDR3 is TGTGCTAGCAGCTTAGGGATGGGGGTTCGAGAGACCCAGTACTTC.

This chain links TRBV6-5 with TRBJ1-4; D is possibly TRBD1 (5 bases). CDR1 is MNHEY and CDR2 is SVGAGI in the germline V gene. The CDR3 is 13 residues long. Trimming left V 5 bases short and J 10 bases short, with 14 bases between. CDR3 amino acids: CASSRGSPRKLFF. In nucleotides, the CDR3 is TGTGCCAGCAGTCGGGGGTCACCCAGAAAACTGTTTTTT.

CDR3 sequence (DNA): TGTGCCAGCAGCGGATACTCGGGATGGCAGGGGGGTGACTATGGCTACACCTTC. This codes for CASSGYSGWQGGDYGYTF. V is TRBV5-6 and J is TRBJ1-2; 7 nucleotides match TRBD1. The CDR3 spans 18 residues. Germline assignment: CDR1 SGHDT and CDR2 YYEEEE. Germline trimming cut 4 bases from V and 3 bases from J; bases unmatched to any gene: 18.

Written as DNA, the CDR3 is TGTGCCAGCAGCCAATTTGCAGCAACCTACGAGCAGTACTTC. Its translation: CASSQFAATYEQYF. This chain joins TRBV16 and TRBJ2-7; the D is unclear. CDR3 length equals 14 residues. Germline V lookup: CDR1 KGHSY, CDR2 FQNENV. The V and J ends lost 1 base and 2 bases respectively, with 9 bases between them.

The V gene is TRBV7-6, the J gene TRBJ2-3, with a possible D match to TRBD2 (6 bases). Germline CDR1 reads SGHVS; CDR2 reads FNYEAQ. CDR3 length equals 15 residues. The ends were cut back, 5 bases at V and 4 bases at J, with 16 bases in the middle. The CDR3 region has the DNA TGTGCCAGCAGCGCAACCGGGACTTGGTCAGATACGCAGTATTTT. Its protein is CASSATGTWSDTQYF.

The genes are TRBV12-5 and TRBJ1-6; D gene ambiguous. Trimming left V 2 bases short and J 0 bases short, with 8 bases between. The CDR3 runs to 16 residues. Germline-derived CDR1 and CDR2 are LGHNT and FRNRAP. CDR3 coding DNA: TGTGCTAGTGGTTTGTACGGGAGCTCCTATAATTCACCCCTCCACTTT. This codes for CASGLYGSSYNSPLHF.

Here the CDR3 reads CASSERRGGNEKLFF. Written as DNA, the CDR3 is TGTGCCAGTAGCGAACGTAGGGGGGGAAATGAAAAACTGTTTTTT. V is TRBV19 and J is TRBJ1-4, with D maybe TRBD1 (6 bases). This CDR3 comprises 15 residues. Trimming cost V 6 bases and J 5 bases, with 16 bases left between them. Germline V gene lookup returns CDR1 LNHDA and CDR2 SQIVND (reference sequence).

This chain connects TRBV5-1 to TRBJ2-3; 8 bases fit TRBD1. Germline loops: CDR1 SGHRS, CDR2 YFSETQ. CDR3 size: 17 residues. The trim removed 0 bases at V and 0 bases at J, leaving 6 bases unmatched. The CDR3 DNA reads TGCGCCAGCAGCTTGGGCCGGCGACAGGGGAGCACAGATACGCAGTATTTT. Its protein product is CASSLGRRQGSTDTQYF.

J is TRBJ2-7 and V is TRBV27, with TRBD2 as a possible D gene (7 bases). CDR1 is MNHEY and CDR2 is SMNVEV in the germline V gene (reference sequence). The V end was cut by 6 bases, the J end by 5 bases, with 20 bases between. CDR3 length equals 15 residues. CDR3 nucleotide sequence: TGTGCCAGCAGGGGGGGGCAACATCCTCCCCACGAGCAGTACTTC. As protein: CASRGGQHPPHEQYF.

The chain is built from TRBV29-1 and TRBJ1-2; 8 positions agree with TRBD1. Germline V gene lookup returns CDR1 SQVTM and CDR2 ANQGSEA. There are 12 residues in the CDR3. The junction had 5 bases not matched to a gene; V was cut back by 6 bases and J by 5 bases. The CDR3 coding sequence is TGCAGCGTAAACGACAGGGGTTATGGCTACACCTTC. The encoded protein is CSVNDRGYGYTF.

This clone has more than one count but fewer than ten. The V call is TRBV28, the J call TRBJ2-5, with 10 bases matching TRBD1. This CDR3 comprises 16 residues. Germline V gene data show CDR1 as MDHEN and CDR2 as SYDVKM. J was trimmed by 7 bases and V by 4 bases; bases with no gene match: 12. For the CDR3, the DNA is TGTGCCAGCAGTTCCCTGGACAGGGGGGCGGTGAGGACCCAGTACTTC. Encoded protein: CASSSLDRGAVRTQYF. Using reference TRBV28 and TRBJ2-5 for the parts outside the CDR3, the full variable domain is DVKVTQSSRYLVKRTGEKVFLECVQDMDHENMFWYRQDPGLGLRLIYFSYDVKMKEKGDIPEGYSVSREKKERFSLILESASTNQTSMYLCASSSLDRGAVRTQYFGPGTRLLVL.

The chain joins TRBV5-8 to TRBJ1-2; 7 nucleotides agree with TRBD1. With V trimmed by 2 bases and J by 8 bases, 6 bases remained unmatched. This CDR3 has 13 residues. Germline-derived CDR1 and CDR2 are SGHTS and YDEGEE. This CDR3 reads CASSFYRGEGYTF. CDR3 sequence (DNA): TGTGCCAGCAGCTTTTACAGGGGAGAGGGCTACACCTTC.

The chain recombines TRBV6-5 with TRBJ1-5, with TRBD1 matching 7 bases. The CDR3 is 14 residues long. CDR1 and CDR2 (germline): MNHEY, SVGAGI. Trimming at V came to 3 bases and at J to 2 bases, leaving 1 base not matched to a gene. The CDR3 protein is CASSYQGGNQPQHF. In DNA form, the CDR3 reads TGTGCCAGCAGTTATCAGGGGGGCAATCAGCCCCAGCATTTT.

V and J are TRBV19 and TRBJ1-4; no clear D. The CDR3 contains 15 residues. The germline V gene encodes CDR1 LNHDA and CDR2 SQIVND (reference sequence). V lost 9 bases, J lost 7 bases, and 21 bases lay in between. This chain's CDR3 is CASSAGVRMAEKLFF. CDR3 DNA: TGTGCCAGCTCTGCAGGCGTCAGAATGGCTGAAAAACTGTTTTTT.

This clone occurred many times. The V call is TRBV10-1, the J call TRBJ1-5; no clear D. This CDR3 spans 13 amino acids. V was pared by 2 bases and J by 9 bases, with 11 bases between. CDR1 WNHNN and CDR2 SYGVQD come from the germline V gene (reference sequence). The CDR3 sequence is CASSEGDPRPQHF. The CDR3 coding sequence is TGCGCCAGCAGTGAGGGTGACCCCAGGCCCCAGCATTTT.